The source of this TCR beta chain is a study of T-cell memory formation after mild COVID-19. At the level of the study: Across donors, TCR clusters were largely donor specific. Overall study findings and caveats: Among CD4+ contracting clones, most were CM and EM, and CD8+ ones EMRA. CD4/CD8 balance characterized clones contracting day 15 to 85, and CD4+ skew characterized later expanders.

TCRdb independently ran MiXCR on the 5' RACE reads; one entry per CDR3 protein. The sample records 250,000 or so distinct CDR3 sequences, approximately 9% being singletons. V trimming: 8 bases; J trimming: 1 base; junction bases outside the gene matches: 4. The CDR3 runs to 13 residues. Germline V gene data show CDR1 as ENHRY and CDR2 as SYGVKD. In its sample, this clonotype was seen a few times. The antigen remains undetermined. The J gene is TRBJ2-5, the V gene TRBV10-3; the match to TRBD2 covers 7 bases. Sequences were obtained from PBMCs or a T cell subset sorted from them (not recorded which). The receptor comes from a man in his late teens or twenties who had mild COVID-19 (a few samples of this study predate the infection). Cell type and time point are not known. The DNA for the CDR3 is TGTGCCATCCGGGGGGTATCCCAAGAGACCCAGTACTTC. It yields the protein CAIRGVSQETQYF.